This T cell receptor beta chain emerged from a study of a mutant IDH1 vaccine in newly diagnosed glioma. Study context: Sex distribution of treated patients was approximately 60% male and about 38% female; mean age was around 40 years.

Time point indicated: baseline, week 1 (first vaccination visit). The treatment was: pre-vaccination baseline after standard-of-care therapy. Every donor had a new WHO grade 3 or 4 astrocytoma that was IDH1-mutant, with loss of nuclear ATRX. Method: immunoSEQ multiplex PCR; TCRdb's copy keeps in-frame clones and lacks some. The table shows approximately 100,000 clones, with 85% to 90% occurring only once. The receptor comes from a woman aged 45 to 65 with glioma. The sequencing here drew on PBMCs, taken from a glioma patient treated with radiotherapy, temozolomide or both.

CDR3 coding DNA: TGTGCCAGCAGCGTAGCGGGGGGCCTGAGCTCAGATACGCAGTATTTT. Translating it yields CASSVAGGLSSDTQYF. V gene TRBV9 combines with J gene TRBJ2-3, with D perhaps TRBD2 (7 bases). The CDR3 runs to 16 residues. Germline CDR1 reads SGDLS; CDR2 reads YYNGEE. Trimming took off 0 bases at V and 4 bases at J, with 15 bases between the two ends.